The sequence of this T cell receptor beta chain was determined in a study of T cell responses to AZD1222 COVID-19 vaccine (dated by TCRdb to 2020 to 2023). A note on the overall study: AZD1222 recipients given second doses at about 4 weeks or at about 12 weeks were pooled, since spike-specific TCR depth and breadth were not found to differ between the two schedules. A total of 230 or so trial participants underwent TCR sequencing, of whom around 200 received two doses of AZD1222 and approximately 25 received two doses of the MenACWY control vaccine. Trial participants were enrolled by age into 18-55, 56-69 and 70-plus year subgroups, with approximately 150, 30 and 60 TCR-sequenced participants respectively. The paper as a whole reports these results and caveats: The whole spike protein was spanned by vaccine-associated CD4 TCRs, and dominant responses were seen in regions 160-218 and 743-854. Because no day 14 peak-response samples were available, the repertoires could be characterized only after the peak T cell response. Only six AZD1222 recipients were SARS-CoV-2 seropositive at baseline, limiting conclusions about previously exposed vaccinees. Participants were mostly white British and included more females than males, and it was suggested by the authors that clonal diversity may have been underestimated. Spike-specific TCR breadth and depth rose significantly after two AZD1222 doses compared with day 0 and with MenACWY recipients. Reportedly, close to half of the unique spike-specific TCRs recognized epitopes lying outside the regions that are mutated in the B.1.351 and B.1.1.7 variants. The 56-69-year group was small, and its depth increase did not reach significance, likely because of low power.

At the junction V is shortened by 3 bases and J by 1 base, with 7 bases in between. Spanning cysteine to phenylalanine, the CDR3 consists of 14 amino acids. Only the CDR3 part of the read is kept: 42 bases, read in frame from the first base. The germline V gene supplies CDR1 WSHSY and CDR2 SAAADI. Reading the label with the study, this specimen's time point is: baseline before first vaccination. Vaccinee samples came from UK trials COV001 and COV002, including a single-blind randomized controlled phase 2/3 trial of AZD1222 (ChAdOx1 nCoV-19) in healthy adults. Trial participant PBMC samples were collected at day 0 and day 28 after the second dose for TCRbeta chain sequencing. With respect to this clone: No antigen is known for it. The sample holds no much larger clone one base away, and base qualities are not on file.

The CDR3 regions of human TCRbeta chains were analyzed by immunosequencing. In the source study's methods: Repertoire TCRs were matched against a reference library of SARS-CoV-2-specific TCRs generated with the MIRA antigen-specificity platform. Breadth was defined as the fraction of unique TCRs that were SARS-CoV-2-associated. Depth was defined as the fraction of total T cells that were SARS-CoV-2-associated. Using the MIRA data, every spike-specific TCR was mapped to the spike region that the TCR reacted to and assigned to either a CD4 or a CD8 class. Log10-transformed breadth and depth values were compared by one-way ANOVA with Sidak's multiple comparisons tests. TCRdb re-hosts the immuneACCESS table, in-frame sequences only. Its copies lack some clones; in the studies checked, an unresolved V gene accounts for under half of them, and the cause for the rest is not known. Clone size and V and J calls were adopted from that table, with D and trimming inferred from the DNA. This sample is represented by more than 25,000 clones; 75% to 90% of them were singletons. Over 1% of the sample is held by the ten biggest clonotypes.

The sequence is built from TRBV10-2 and TRBJ1-3, with no confident D gene call. This specimen consisted of peripheral blood, obtained on day 0 of AZD1222 vaccination. This TCR came from an adult in good health. In nucleotide form, the sequence is TGCGCCAGCAGTGATAGTCTATCTGGAAACACCATATATTTT. Translated, this gives CASSDSLSGNTIYF.